This passage covers 11 T cell receptor beta chains from one sample sequenced in a study of glioma-infiltrating T cells. TCR alpha and beta CDR3 regions were amplified from RNA using iRepertoire nested multiplex PCR. One entry per CDR3 protein, called by TCRdb with MiXCR from the multiplex PCR reads. The table lists more than 350,000 distinct CDR3 sequences, 41% of them singletons. Sequenced material: glioma tissue, nonneoplastic brain tissue, or PBMCs (not recorded which). The receptors here all came from a human donor with low-grade glioma or glioblastoma, undergoing nonglioma brain surgery, or in good health (not recorded which).

CDR3 sequence (DNA): TGCAGTGCCCCCTTCGACAGCTACGAGCAGTACTTC. Protein sequence: CSAPFDSYEQYF. J is TRBJ2-7 and V is TRBV20-1; D possibly corresponds to TRBD1 (5 bases). The CDR3 runs 12 residues. Germline V gene data show CDR1 as DFQATT and CDR2 as SNEGSKA (reference sequence). The V gene lost 6 bases and the J gene lost 3 bases, with 12 bases spanning the gap.

This rearrangement joins TRBV7-2 to TRBJ1-2; no reliable D call. The germline CDR1 and CDR2 sequences are SGHTA and FQGNSA. V gave up 5 bases and J gave up 6 bases, with 13 bases separating them. This CDR3 is 13 amino acids long. The CDR3 region has the DNA TGTGCCAGCAGCCCCCGGACGGACCATGGCTACACCTTC. The encoded protein is CASSPRTDHGYTF.

This clonotype was seen many times. V is TRBV15 and J is TRBJ2-7; 7 bases are a match to TRBD1. V trimming: 1 base; J trimming: 2 bases; junction bases outside the gene matches: 5. CDR1 and CDR2 from the germline V gene are LNHNV and YYDKDF (reference sequence). The CDR3 covers 15 residues. CDR3 coding DNA: TGTGCCACCAGCAGAGTGGGGACAGTCGCCTACGAGCAGTACTTC. Amino acid sequence: CATSRVGTVAYEQYF.

This sequence joins TRBV20-1 and TRBJ1-5; 7 bases agree with TRBD1. Germline assignment: CDR1 DFQATT and CDR2 SNEGSKA (reference sequence). Trimming took 3 bases from V and 4 from J; bases not matched to a gene: 3. CDR3 length equals 13 residues. The CDR3 DNA follows: TGCAGTGCTAGGACAGGGAGTAATCAGCCCCAGCATTTT. It encodes CSARTGSNQPQHF.

The J gene is TRBJ1-1, the V gene TRBV19; 7 bases map to TRBD1. This CDR3 is 15 amino acids long. Trimming removed 5 bases from V and 4 bases from J; junction bases left unmatched: 10. Per the germline V gene, CDR1 is LNHDA and CDR2 is SQIVND (reference sequence). The CDR3 DNA is TGTGCCAGTAGTGTATATTACAGGGGTGCCACTGAAGCTTTCTTT. It is translated as CASSVYYRGATEAFF.

This clonotype was detected once. The V gene is TRBV7-3, the J gene TRBJ2-3; tentatively, D is TRBD2 (5 bases). This CDR3 spans 17 amino acids. Germline CDR1 SGHTA, CDR2 FQGTGA. V shed 2 bases and J shed 0 bases, with 15 bases lying between them. As DNA, the CDR3 is TGTGCCAGCAGCTTACAAGGTGTAGCGACTAGCACAGATACGCAGTATTTT. Protein: CASSLQGVATSTDTQYF.

The rearrangement links TRBV15 to TRBJ1-2; tentatively, D is TRBD1 (5 bases). Germline loops: CDR1 LNHNV, CDR2 YYDKDF (reference sequence). V dropped 0 bases and J dropped 8 bases, with 16 bases sitting between them. The CDR3 consists of 15 residues. CDR3 DNA: TGTGCCACCAGCAGAGATGAAGGCAGGGTCGGGGGCTACACCTTC. Its translation: CATSRDEGRVGGYTF.

This chain joins TRBV20-1 and TRBJ1-3, with D perhaps TRBD1 (5 bases). The CDR3 runs 13 residues. Germline loops: CDR1 DFQATT, CDR2 SNEGSKA (reference sequence). Trimming cost V 2 bases and J 0 bases, with 5 bases left between them. CDR3 bases: TGCAGTGCTAGAAGGGGCTCTGGAAACACCATATATTTT. Translation gives CSARRGSGNTIYF.

This clonotype appeared a few times. This sequence joins TRBV20-1 and TRBJ2-7; 9 bases fit TRBD2. There are 13 residues in the CDR3. CDR1 is DFQATT, CDR2 SNEGSKA, per germline (reference sequence). Trimming cost V 6 bases and J 0 bases; bases outside gene matches: 3. The CDR3 DNA follows: TGCAGTGCGCTAGCGGGAAACTCCTACGAGCAGTACTTC. It specifies CSALAGNSYEQYF.

The V and J genes are TRBV10-3 and TRBJ2-7, with a tentative D call TRBD1 (5 bases). Deletions cut 0 bases from V and 1 base from J, with 13 bases between. CDR1 and CDR2 (germline): ENHRY, SYGVKD. CDR3 length: 16 amino acids. CDR3 sequence: CAISESSQGISYEQYF. In nucleotides, the CDR3 is TGTGCCATCAGTGAGTCTTCCCAGGGTATATCCTACGAGCAGTACTTC.

This clonotype came up a few times. The rearrangement uses TRBV15 and TRBJ2-5; D is possibly TRBD1 (5 bases). Germline V gene sequence: CDR1 LNHNV, CDR2 YYDKDF (reference sequence). This CDR3 contains 12 residues. With 5 bases removed from V and 4 bases from J, the gap between germline ends came to 8 bases. For the CDR3, the DNA is TGTGCCACCAGCGGCAGGGCAGAGACCCAGTACTTC. This encodes CATSGRAETQYF.